The entry that follows covers one TCR beta chain sequence. No antigen is known for it. Other DNA sequences in the sample encode the same CDR3. This record belongs to a study of shared clonotypes between healthy human individuals. Study summary: The donor group consisted of two women and a few men, aged 18 to 49. Each donor's CD8 memory used one plate, CD8 naive two, each CD4 subset three.

In germline, CDR1 is SGHAT, CDR2 FQNNGV. Germline trimming cut 4 bases from V and 5 bases from J; bases unmatched to any gene: 7. The CDR3 consists of 15 residues. Several immunoSEQ plates held equal portions of the genomic DNA taken from each subset. Profiled with immunoSEQ multiplex PCR; TCRdb holds only in-frame clones, not every one. The sample has over 2 million clones; around 93% are singletons. Study-level results: Compared with clonotypes that all four donors shared, non-shared clonotypes had lower generation probabilities.

This rearrangement joins TRBV11-2 to TRBJ2-5; TRBD2 matches 10 bases. The source material was naive CD4+ T cells from PBMCs. Subset of the sample: CD45RA+ positively selected. The sequence derives from a man aged 18 to 30 in good health. Some clones in this sample may be carry-over from other donors' samples. CDR3 in DNA: TGTGCCAGCAGCTCAGGCCTAGCGGGAGTGGAGACCCAGTACTTC. Translated: CASSSGLAGVETQYF.